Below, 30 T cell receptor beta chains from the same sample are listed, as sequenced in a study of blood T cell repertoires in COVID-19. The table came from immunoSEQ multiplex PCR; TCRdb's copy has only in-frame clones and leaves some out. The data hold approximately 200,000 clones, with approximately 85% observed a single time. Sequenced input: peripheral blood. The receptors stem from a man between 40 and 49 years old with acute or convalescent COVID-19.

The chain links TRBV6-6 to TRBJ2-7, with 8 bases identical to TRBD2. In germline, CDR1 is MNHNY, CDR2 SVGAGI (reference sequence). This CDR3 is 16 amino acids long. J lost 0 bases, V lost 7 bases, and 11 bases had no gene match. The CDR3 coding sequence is TGTGCCAGCACCAAACGGGGGGGACAAAGCTCCTACGAGCAGTACTTC. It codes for CASTKRGGQSSYEQYF.

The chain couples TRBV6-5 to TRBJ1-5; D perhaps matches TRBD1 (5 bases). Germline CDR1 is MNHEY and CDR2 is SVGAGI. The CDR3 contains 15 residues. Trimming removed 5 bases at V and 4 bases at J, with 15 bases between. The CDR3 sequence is CASSRVGLPNQPQHF. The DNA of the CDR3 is TGTGCCAGCAGTCGTGTGGGACTGCCAAATCAGCCCCAGCATTTT.

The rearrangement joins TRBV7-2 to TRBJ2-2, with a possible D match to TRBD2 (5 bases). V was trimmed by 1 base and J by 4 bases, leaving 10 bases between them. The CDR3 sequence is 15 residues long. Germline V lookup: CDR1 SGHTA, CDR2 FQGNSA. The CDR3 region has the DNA TGTGCCAGCAGCTTAGGTGCCGGGATCACCGGGGAGCTGTTTTTT. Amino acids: CASSLGAGITGELFF.

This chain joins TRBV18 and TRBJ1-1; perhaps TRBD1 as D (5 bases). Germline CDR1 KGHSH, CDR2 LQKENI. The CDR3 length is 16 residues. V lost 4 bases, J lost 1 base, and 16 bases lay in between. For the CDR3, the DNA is TGTGCCAGCTCACGCTTTTTAGGGGTGGGGAACACTGAAGCTTTCTTT. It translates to CASSRFLGVGNTEAFF. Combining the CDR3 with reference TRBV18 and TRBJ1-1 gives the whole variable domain NAGVMQNPRHLVRRRGQEARLRCSPMKGHSHVYWYRQLPEEGLKFMVYLQKENIIDESGMPKERFSAEFPKEGPSILRIQQVVRGDSAAYFCASSRFLGVGNTEAFFGQGTRLTVV.

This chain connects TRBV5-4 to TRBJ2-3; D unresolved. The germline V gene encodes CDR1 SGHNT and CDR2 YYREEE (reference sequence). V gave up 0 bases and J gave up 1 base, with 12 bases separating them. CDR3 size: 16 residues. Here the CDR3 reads CASSLAAGTGTDTQYF. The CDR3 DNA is TGTGCCAGCAGCTTGGCCGCAGGAACGGGCACAGATACGCAGTATTTT.

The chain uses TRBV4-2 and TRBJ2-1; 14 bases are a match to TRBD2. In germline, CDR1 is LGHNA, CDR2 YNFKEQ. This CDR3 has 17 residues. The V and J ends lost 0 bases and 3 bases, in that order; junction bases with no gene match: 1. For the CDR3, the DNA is TGTGCCAGCAGCCAAGAGACTAGCGGGGGGGGCTACAATGAGCAGTTCTTC. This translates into CASSQETSGGGYNEQFF.

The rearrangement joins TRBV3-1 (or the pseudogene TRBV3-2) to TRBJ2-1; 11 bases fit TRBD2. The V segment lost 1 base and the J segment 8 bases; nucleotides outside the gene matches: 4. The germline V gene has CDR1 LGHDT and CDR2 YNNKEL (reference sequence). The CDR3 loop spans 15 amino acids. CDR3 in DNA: TGTGCCAGCAGCCAAGGACTAGCGGGGTTATATGAGCAGTTCTTC. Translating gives CASSQGLAGLYEQFF.

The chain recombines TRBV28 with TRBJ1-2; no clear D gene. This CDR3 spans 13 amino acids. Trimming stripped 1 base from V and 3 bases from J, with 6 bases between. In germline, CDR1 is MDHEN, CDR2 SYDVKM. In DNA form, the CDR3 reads TGTGCCAGCAGTTTATCCCCAGACTATGGCTACACCTTC. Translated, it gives CASSLSPDYGYTF.

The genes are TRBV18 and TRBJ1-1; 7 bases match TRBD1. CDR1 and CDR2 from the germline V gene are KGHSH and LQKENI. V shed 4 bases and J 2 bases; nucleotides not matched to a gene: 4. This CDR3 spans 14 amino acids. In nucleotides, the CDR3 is TGTGCCAGCTCACACCGGGACAGTAACACTGAAGCTTTCTTT. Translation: CASSHRDSNTEAFF.

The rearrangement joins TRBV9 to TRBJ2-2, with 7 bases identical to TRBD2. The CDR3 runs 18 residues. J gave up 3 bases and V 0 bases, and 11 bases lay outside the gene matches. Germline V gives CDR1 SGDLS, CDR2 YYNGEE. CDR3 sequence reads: CASSVEIWAGVDTGELFF. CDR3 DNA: TGTGCCAGCAGCGTAGAGATTTGGGCGGGGGTCGACACCGGGGAGCTGTTTTTT.

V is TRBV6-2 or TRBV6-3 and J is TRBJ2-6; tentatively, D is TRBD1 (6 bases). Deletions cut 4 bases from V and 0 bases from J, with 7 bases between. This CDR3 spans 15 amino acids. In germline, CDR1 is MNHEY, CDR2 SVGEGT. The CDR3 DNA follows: TGTGCCAGCAGTTTACAGGGCTCTGGGGCCAACGTCCTGACTTTC. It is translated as CASSLQGSGANVLTF.

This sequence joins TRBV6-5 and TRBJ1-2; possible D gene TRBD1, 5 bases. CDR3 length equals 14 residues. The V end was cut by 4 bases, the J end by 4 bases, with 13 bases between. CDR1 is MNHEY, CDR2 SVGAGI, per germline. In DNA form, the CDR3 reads TGTGCCAGCAGTTCCCCAGGGTTGGGCTATGGCTACACCTTC. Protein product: CASSSPGLGYGYTF.

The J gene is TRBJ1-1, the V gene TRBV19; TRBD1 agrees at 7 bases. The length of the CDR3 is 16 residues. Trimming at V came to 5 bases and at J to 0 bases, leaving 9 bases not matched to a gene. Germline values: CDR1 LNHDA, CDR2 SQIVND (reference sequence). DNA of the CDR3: TGTGCCAGTAGTTCCCGTGGGGACAGACTGAACACTGAAGCTTTCTTT. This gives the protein CASSSRGDRLNTEAFF.

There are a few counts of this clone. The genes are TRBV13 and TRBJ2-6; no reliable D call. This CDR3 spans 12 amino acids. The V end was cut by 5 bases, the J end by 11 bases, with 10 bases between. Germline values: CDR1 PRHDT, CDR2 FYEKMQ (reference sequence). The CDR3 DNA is TGTGCCAGCAGCCCCTCGTCCCACGTCCTGACTTTC. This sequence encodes CASSPSSHVLTF.

The CDR3: CASSDRNQETQYF. CDR3 coding DNA: TGTGCCAGCAGTGACAGAAACCAAGAGACCCAGTACTTC. The chain uses TRBV12-3 or TRBV12-4 and TRBJ2-5; perhaps TRBD1 as D (5 bases). The CDR3 sequence is 13 residues long. Trimming took off 5 bases at V and 0 bases at J, with 7 bases between the two ends.

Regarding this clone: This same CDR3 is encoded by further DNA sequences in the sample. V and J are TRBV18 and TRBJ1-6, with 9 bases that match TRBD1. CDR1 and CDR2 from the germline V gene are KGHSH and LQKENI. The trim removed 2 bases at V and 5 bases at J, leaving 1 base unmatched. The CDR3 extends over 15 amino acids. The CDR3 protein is CASSPGTGNNSPLHF. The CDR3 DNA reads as TGTGCCAGCTCACCAGGGACAGGGAATAATTCACCCCTCCACTTT.

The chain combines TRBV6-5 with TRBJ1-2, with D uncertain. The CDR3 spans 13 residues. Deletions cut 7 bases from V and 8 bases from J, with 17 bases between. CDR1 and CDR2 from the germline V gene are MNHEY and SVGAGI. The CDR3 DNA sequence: TGTGCCAGCACTCTAGACCTCAAGATCGGCTACACCTTC. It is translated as CASTLDLKIGYTF.

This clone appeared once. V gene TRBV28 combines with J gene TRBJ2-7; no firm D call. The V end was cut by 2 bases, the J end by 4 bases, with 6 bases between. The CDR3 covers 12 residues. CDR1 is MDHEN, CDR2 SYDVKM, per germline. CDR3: CASSLPLYEQYF. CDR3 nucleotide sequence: TGTGCCAGCAGTTTACCCCTTTACGAGCAGTACTTC.

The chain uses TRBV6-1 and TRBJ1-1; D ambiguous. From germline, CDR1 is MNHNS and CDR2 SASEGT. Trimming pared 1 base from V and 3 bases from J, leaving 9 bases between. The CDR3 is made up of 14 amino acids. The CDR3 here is CASSEGVDYTEAFF. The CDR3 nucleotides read TGTGCCAGCAGTGAAGGGGTCGACTACACTGAAGCTTTCTTT.

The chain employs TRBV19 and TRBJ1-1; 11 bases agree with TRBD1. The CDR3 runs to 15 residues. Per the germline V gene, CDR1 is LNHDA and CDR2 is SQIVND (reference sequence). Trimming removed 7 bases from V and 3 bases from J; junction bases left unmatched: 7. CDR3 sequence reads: CASIGTGGMDTEAFF. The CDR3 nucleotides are TGTGCCAGTATAGGGACAGGGGGAATGGACACTGAAGCTTTCTTT.

CDR3 DNA sequence: TGTGCCAGCAGCTTAAGATGGACAGACTCCTATTACTCCTACGAGCAGTACTTC. Translation gives CASSLRWTDSYYSYEQYF. The J gene is TRBJ2-7, the V gene TRBV7-2, with D possibly TRBD1 on 6 matching bases. CDR1 SGHTA and CDR2 FQGNSA come from the germline V gene. Trimming left V 2 bases short and J 0 bases short, with 20 bases between. The CDR3 totals 18 residues. The entire variable domain, with the rest obtained from reference TRBV7-2 and TRBJ2-7, is as follows: GAGVSQSPSNKVTEKGKDVELRCDPISGHTALYWYRQSLGQGLEFLIYFQGNSAPDKSGLPSDRFSAERTGGSVSTLTIQRTQQEDSAVYLCASSLRWTDSYYSYEQYFGPGTRLTVT.

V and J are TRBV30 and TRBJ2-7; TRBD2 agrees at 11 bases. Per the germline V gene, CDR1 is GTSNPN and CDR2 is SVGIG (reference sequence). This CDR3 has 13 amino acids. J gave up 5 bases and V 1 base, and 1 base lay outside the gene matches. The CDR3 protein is CAWSAGLADEQYF. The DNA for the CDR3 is TGTGCCTGGAGTGCGGGACTAGCGGACGAGCAGTACTTC.

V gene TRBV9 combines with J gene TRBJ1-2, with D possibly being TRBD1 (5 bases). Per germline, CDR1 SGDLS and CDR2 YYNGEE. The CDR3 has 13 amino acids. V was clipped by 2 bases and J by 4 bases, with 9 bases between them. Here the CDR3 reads CASSVRAGYGYTF. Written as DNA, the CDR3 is TGTGCCAGCAGCGTCAGGGCCGGCTATGGCTACACCTTC.

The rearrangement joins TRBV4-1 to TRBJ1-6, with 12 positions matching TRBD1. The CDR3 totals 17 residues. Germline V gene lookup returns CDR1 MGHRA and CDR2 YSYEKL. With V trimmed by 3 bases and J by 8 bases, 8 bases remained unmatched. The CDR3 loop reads CASSQPGQGAGDSPLHF. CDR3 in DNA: TGCGCCAGCAGCCAGCCGGGACAGGGGGCTGGGGATTCACCCCTCCACTTT.

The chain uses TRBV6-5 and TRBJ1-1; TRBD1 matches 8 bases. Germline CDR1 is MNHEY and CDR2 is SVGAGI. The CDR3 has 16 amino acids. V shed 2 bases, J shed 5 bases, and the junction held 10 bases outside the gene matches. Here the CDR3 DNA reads TGTGCCAGCAGTTACGCGGTGGCAGGGGGCAGGACTGAAGCTTTCTTT. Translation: CASSYAVAGGRTEAFF.

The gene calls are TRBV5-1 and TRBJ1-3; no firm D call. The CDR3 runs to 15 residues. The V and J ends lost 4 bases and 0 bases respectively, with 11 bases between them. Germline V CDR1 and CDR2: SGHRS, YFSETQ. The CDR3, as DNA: TGCGCCAGCAGCCCAGATCAACGCTCTGGAAACACCATATATTTT. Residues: CASSPDQRSGNTIYF.

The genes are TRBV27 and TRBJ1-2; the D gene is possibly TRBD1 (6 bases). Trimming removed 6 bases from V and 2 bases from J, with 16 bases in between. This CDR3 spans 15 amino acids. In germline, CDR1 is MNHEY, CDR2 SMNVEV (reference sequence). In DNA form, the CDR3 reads TGTGCCAGCAGCCCCACACAGGGAACGAACTATGGCTACACCTTC. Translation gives CASSPTQGTNYGYTF.

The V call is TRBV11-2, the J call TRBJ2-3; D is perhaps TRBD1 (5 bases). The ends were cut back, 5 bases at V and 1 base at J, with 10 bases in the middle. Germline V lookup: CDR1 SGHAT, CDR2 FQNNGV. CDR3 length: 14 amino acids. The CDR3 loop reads CASSPEGGTDTQYF. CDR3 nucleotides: TGTGCCAGCAGCCCCGAAGGGGGCACAGATACGCAGTATTTT.

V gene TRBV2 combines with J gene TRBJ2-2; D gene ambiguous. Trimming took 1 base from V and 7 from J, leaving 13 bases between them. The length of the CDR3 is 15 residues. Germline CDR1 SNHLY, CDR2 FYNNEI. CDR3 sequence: CASSEGRIKDGELFF. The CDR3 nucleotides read TGTGCCAGCAGTGAAGGCAGGATAAAGGACGGGGAGCTGTTTTTT.

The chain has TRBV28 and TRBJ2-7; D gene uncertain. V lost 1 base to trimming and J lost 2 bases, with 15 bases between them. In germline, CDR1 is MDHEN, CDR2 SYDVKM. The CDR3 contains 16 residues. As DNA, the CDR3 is TGTGCCAGCAGTTTATATTCCCCCGCAGGTGCCTACGAGCAGTACTTC. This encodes CASSLYSPAGAYEQYF.